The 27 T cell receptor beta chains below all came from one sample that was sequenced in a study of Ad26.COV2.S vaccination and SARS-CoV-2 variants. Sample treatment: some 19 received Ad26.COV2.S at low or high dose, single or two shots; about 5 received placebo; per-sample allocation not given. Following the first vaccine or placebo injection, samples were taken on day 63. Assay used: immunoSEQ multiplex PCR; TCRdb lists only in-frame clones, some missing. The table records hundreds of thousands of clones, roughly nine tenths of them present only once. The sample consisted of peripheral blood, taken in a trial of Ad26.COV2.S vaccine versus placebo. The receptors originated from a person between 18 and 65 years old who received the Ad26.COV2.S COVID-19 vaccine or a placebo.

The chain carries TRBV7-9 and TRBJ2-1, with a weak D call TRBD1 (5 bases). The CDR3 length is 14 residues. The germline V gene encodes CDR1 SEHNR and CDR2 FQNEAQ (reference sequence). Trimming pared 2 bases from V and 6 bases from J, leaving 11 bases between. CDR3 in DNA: TGTGCCAGCAGCTTAACAGGAATAAGCAATGAGCAGTTCTTC. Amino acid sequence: CASSLTGISNEQFF.

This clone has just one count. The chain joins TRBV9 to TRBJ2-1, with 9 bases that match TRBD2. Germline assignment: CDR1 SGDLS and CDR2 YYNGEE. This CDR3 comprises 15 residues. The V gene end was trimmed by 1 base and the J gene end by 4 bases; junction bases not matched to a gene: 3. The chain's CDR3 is CASSVFSGGYNEQFF. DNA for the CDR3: TGTGCCAGCAGCGTATTTAGCGGGGGATACAATGAGCAGTTCTTC.

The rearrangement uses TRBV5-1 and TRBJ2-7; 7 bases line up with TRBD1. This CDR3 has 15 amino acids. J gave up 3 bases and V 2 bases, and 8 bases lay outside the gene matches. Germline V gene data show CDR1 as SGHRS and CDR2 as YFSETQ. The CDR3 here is CASSFSTGTVYEQYF. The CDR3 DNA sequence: TGCGCCAGCAGCTTTTCCACCGGGACAGTCTACGAGCAGTACTTC.

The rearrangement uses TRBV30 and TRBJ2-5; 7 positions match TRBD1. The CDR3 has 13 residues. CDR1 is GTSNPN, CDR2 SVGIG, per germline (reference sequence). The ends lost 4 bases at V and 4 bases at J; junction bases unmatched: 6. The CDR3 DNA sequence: TGTGCCTGGACGAGACAGGGAAGAGAGACCCAGTACTTC. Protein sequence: CAWTRQGRETQYF.

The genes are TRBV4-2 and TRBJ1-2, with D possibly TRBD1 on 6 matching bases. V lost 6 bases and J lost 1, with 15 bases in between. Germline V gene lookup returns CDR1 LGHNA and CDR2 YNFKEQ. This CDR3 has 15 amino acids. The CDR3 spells CASRGGWGLNYGYTF. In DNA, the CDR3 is TGTGCCAGCAGAGGGGGTTGGGGGCTTAACTATGGCTACACCTTC.

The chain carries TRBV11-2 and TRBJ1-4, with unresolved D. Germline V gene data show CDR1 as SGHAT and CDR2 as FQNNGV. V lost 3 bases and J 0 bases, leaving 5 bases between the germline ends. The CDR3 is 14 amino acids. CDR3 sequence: CASSFMATNEKLFF. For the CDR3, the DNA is TGTGCCAGCAGCTTTATGGCAACTAATGAAAAACTGTTTTTT.

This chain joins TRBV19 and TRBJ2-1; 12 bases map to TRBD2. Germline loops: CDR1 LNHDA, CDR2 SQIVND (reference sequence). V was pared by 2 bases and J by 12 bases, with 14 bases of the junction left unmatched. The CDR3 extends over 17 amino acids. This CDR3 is CASSISRLAGEAKGQFF. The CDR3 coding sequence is TGTGCCAGTAGTATATCCAGACTAGCGGGAGAAGCGAAAGGGCAGTTCTTC.

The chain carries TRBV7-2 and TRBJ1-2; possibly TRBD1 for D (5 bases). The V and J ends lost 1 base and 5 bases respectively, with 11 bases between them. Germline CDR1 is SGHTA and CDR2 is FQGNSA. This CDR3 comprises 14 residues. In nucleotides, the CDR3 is TGTGCCAGCAGCTTAGATCACGGACAATATGGCTACACCTTC. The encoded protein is CASSLDHGQYGYTF. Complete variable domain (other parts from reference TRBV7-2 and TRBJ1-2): GAGVSQSPSNKVTEKGKDVELRCDPISGHTALYWYRQSLGQGLEFLIYFQGNSAPDKSGLPSDRFSAERTGGSVSTLTIQRTQQEDSAVYLCASSLDHGQYGYTFGSGTRLTVV.

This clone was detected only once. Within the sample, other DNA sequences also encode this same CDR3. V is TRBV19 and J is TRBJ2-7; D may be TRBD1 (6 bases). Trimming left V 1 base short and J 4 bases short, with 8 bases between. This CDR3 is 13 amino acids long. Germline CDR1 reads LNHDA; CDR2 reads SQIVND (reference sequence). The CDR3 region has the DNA TGTGCCAGTAGTATAGGACAGGCTTACGAGCAGTACTTC. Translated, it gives CASSIGQAYEQYF.

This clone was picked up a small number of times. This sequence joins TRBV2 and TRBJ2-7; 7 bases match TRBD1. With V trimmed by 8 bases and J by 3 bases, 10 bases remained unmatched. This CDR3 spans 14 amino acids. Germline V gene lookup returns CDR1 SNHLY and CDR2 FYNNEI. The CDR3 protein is CASHVLTGRYEQYF. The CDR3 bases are TGTGCCAGCCACGTCCTGACAGGGCGCTACGAGCAGTACTTC.

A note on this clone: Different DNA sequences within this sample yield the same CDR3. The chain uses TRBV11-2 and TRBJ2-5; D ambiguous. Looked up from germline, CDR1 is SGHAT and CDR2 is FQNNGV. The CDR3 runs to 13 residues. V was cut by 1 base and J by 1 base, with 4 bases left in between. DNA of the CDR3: TGTGCCAGCAGCTTAGGTCCCCAAGAGACCCAGTACTTC. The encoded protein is CASSLGPQETQYF. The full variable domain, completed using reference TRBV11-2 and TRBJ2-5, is EAGVAQSPRYKIIEKRQSVAFWCNPISGHATLYWYQQILGQGPKLLIQFQNNGVVDDSQLPKDRFSAERLKGVDSTLKIQPAKLEDSAVYLCASSLGPQETQYFGPGTRLLVL.

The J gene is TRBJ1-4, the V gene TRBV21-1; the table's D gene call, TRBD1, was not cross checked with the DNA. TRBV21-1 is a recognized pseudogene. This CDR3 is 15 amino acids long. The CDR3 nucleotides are TGTGCCAGCAGCACCCGACAGGCCTATAATGAAAAACTGTTTTTT. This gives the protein CASSTRQAYNEKLFF.

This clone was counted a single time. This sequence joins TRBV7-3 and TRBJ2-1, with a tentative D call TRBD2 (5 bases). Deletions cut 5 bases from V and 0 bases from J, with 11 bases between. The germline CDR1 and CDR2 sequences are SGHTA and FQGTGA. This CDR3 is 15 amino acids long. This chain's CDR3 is CASSLRDSSYNEQFF. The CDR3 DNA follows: TGTGCCAGCAGCCTCCGGGATAGCTCCTACAATGAGCAGTTCTTC.

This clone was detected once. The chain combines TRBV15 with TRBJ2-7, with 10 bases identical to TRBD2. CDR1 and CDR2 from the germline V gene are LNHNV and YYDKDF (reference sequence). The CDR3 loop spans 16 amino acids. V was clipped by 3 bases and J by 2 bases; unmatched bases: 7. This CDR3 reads CATSRAGLAGAYEQYF. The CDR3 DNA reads TGTGCCACCAGCAGGGCTGGGCTAGCGGGAGCCTACGAGCAGTACTTC.

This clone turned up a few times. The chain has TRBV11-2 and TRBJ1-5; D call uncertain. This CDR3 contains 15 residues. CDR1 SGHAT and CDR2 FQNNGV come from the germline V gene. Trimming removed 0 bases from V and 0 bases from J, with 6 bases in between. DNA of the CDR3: TGTGCCAGCAGCTTAGATGGGTATAGCAATCAGCCCCAGCATTTT. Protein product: CASSLDGYSNQPQHF.

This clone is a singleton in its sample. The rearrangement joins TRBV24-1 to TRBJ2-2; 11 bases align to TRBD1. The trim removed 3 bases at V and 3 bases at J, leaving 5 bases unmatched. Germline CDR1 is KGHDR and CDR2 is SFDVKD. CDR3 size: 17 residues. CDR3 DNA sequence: TGTGCCACCAGTGATAGCCCGGGACAGGGGGACACCGGGGAGCTGTTTTTT. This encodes CATSDSPGQGDTGELFF.

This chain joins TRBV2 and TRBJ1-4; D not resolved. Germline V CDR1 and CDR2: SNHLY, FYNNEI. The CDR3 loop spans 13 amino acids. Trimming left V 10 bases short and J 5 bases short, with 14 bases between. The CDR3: CANGGVANEKLFF. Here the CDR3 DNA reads TGTGCCAACGGCGGGGTGGCCAATGAAAAACTGTTTTTT.

The CDR3 DNA reads TGTGCCAGCTATGAGCCGGGGGCTGGAAACACCATATATTTT. It specifies CASYEPGAGNTIYF. The chain has TRBV6-5 and TRBJ1-3, with D possibly TRBD1 on 5 matching bases. Germline CDR1 is MNHEY and CDR2 is SVGAGI. Trimming stripped 8 bases from V and 2 bases from J, with 13 bases between. The CDR3 covers 14 residues.

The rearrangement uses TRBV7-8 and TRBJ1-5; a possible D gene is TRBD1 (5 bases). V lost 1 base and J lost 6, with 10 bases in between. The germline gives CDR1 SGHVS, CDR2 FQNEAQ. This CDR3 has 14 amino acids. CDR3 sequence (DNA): TGTGCCAGCAGCTTAGGAGAGGGGCGTCAGCCCCAGCATTTT. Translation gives CASSLGEGRQPQHF.

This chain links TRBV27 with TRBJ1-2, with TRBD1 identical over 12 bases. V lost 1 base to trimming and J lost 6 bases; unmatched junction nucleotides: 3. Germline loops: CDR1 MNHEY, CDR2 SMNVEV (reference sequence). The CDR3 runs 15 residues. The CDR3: CASSLYGTGGDGYTF. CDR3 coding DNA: TGTGCCAGCAGTTTATATGGGACAGGGGGCGATGGCTACACCTTC.

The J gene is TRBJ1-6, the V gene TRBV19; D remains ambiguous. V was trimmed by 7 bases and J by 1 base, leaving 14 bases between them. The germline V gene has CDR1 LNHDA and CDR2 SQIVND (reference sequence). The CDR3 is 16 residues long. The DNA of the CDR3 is TGTGCCAGTACCCCCTCCTGGGGTTCCTATAATTCACCCCTCCACTTT. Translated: CASTPSWGSYNSPLHF. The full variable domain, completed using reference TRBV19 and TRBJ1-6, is DGGITQSPKYLFRKEGQNVTLSCEQNLNHDAMYWYRQDPGQGLRLIYYSQIVNDFQKGDIAEGYSVSREKKESFPLTVTSAQKNPTAFYLCASTPSWGSYNSPLHFGNGTRLTVT.

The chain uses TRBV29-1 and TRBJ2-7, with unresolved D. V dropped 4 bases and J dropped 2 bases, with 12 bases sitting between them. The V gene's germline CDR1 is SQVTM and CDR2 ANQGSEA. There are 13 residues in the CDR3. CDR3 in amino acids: CSVAGSDPYEQYF. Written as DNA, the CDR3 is TGCAGCGTTGCCGGCTCGGACCCCTACGAGCAGTACTTC.

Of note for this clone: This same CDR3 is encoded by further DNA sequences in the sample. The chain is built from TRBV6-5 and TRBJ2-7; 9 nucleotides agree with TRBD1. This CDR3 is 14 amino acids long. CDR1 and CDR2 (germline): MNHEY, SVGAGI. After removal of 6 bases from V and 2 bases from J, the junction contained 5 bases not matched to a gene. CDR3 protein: CASSPGQGTYEQYF. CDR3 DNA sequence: TGTGCCAGCAGCCCGGGACAGGGAACCTACGAGCAGTACTTC.

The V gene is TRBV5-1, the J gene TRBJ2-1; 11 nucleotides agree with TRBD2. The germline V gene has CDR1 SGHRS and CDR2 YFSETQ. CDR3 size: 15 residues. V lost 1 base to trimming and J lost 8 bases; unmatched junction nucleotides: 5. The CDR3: CASSLLAGGPYEQFF. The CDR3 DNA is TGCGCCAGCAGCTTGTTAGCGGGAGGGCCCTATGAGCAGTTCTTC.

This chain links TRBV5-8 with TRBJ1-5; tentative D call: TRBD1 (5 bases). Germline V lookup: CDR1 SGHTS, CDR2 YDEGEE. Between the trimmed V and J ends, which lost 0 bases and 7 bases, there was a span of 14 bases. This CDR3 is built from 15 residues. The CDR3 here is CASSLEGQGRQPQHF. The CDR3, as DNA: TGTGCCAGCAGCTTGGAAGGGCAGGGAAGGCAGCCCCAGCATTTT.

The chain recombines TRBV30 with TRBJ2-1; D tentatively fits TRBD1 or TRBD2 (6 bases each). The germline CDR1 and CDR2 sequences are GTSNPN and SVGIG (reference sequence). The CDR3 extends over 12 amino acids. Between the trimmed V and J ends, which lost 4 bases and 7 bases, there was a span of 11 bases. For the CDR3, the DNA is TGTGCCTGGACCCTAGGGGGGAATGAGCAGTTCTTC. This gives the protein CAWTLGGNEQFF.

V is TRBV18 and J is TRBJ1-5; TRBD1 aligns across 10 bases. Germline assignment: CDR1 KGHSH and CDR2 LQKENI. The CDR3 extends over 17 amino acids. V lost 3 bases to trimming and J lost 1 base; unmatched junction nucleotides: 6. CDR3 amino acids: CASSPGQGMRSNQPQHF. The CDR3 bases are TGTGCCAGCTCACCGGGACAGGGGATGAGGAGCAATCAGCCCCAGCATTTT.